The rows below give T cell receptor beta chains drawn from one sample of a study of shared T cell receptors in the human thymus. Sequencing used immunoSEQ multiplex PCR; TCRdb keeps in-frame clones, though not all of them. The table shows approximately 730,000 clones, with approximately 83% occurring only once. These data also featured in a second study, about human thymus T cells.

Sequenced: thymocytes. The receptors come from a girl under three years old with a congenital heart defect. The CDR3 runs from the conserved cysteine through the conserved F or W. D genes are given only for firm matches. Clone size is given for some rows only: seen once, a few or many times, or a class if the clone is expanded.

clone size	V gene	D gene	J gene	CDR3 protein
-	TRBV10-2	-	TRBJ1-1	CASSELPGRENTEAFF
-	TRBV27	TRBD1	TRBJ1-1	CASSPANTGQGNTEAFF
-	TRBV10-2	TRBD2	TRBJ2-3	CASSASGGARSTDTQYF
-	TRBV5-1	-	TRBJ1-2	CASSLSRRRYGYTF
-	TRBV10-1	-	TRBJ2-2	CASSESIPEGTNTGELFF
-	TRBV27	-	TRBJ1-5	CASSLAGAKNQPQHF
-	TRBV19	-	TRBJ2-4	CASSMLRLGTDAIVRAKNIQYF
-	TRBV6-6	TRBD1	TRBJ1-1	CASSWDRVNTEAFF
few	TRBV19	TRBD1	TRBJ1-4	CASSNGTGTTNEKLFF
-	TRBV27	-	TRBJ2-7	CASRQIPYEQYF
once	TRBV7-8	-	TRBJ1-1	CASSPRGDTEAFF
-	TRBV19	TRBD1	TRBJ1-2	CASSPRDREGFYYGYTF
-	TRBV28	TRBD1	TRBJ1-5	CASDSGTGGGQPQHF
-	TRBV15	TRBD1	TRBJ2-5	CATTPTGDRERRTQYF
-	TRBV18	-	TRBJ1-1	CASSPRMSSGGMNTEAFF
-	TRBV4-1	TRBD1	TRBJ1-6	CASSHADRGRSPLHF
-	TRBV7-6	TRBD2	TRBJ2-1	CASSPPVAGGVYNEQFF
-	TRBV2	TRBD1	TRBJ2-6	CASIIQGATSGANVLTF
-	TRBV20-1	-	TRBJ1-1	CSVRWRTGAFF
-	TRBV15	-	TRBJ2-7	CATSREQSYEQYF
-	TRBV14	TRBD1	TRBJ2-1	CASSQDASNRGFPYNEQFF
-	TRBV6-5	-	TRBJ2-7	CASSYSWRVSYEQYF
-	TRBV29-1	-	TRBJ2-5	CSVDEQGRGQETQYF
-	TRBV7-2	-	TRBJ1-6	CASSSQGAGPPNSPLHF
few	TRBV10-1	-	TRBJ2-3	CASSPTPTDSRDHTDTQYF
few	TRBV20-1	TRBD1	TRBJ1-1	CSAGQGKEAFF
-	TRBV5-1	TRBD1	TRBJ2-7	CASSLYDSDRGLSYEQYF
-	TRBV6-1	-	TRBJ1-5	CASKMGQATNQPQHF
-	TRBV11-2	TRBD2	TRBJ2-2	CASSSRLAGGRGGELFF
few	TRBV9	-	TRBJ1-1	CASSVGRNTEAFF
-	TRBV5-1	-	TRBJ1-2	CASSLGVGQYGYTF
once	TRBV4-1	TRBD1	TRBJ2-1	CASSQHNPGQGIYNEQFF
once	TRBV7-3	TRBD1	TRBJ2-1	CASTPGLTGDNEQFF
-	TRBV30	-	TRBJ1-1	CAWSVVGLAEAFF
-	TRBV18	TRBD1	TRBJ1-1	CASVSTGEIGNTEAFF
-	TRBV5-4	TRBD2	TRBJ2-1	CASSLDPTSEQFF
-	TRBV5-1	TRBD1	TRBJ2-7	CASSDRDRWAYEQYF
-	TRBV4-3	TRBD2	TRBJ2-3	CASSQAGGGDTQYF
-	TRBV5-5	-	TRBJ2-4	CASSPGGAKNIQYF